This T cell receptor beta chain was documented in a study of blood T cell repertoires in COVID-19. Across the whole study: Researchers got acute and convalescent COVID-19 samples from the United States, Italy and Spain. T cells, B-cell-depleted T cells, or PBMCs provided the cDNA or gDNA that served as material.

CDR3 length: 12 residues. Trimming stripped 6 bases from V and 1 base from J, with 6 bases between. In the authors' methods: The authors estimated nucleated cell counts from reference gene primer amplification. The method was immunoSEQ multiplex PCR; TCRdb's version includes in-frame clones alone and lacks a portion of them. The V and J calls and clone size are taken from that table; D and trimming were inferred from the DNA. The sample consists of approximately 74,000 clones, approximately 79% of them appearing once. This sequence originates from a man aged 55 to 70 with acute or convalescent COVID-19. The genes are TRBV23-1 and TRBJ1-1; possibly TRBD1 for D (6 bases). Being an ORF, TRBV23-1 has a function that is uncertain. The sample taken for sequencing was peripheral blood. CDR3 nucleotides: TGCGCCAGCAGACAGGGGAACACTGAAGCTTTCTTT. Protein product: CASRQGNTEAFF.